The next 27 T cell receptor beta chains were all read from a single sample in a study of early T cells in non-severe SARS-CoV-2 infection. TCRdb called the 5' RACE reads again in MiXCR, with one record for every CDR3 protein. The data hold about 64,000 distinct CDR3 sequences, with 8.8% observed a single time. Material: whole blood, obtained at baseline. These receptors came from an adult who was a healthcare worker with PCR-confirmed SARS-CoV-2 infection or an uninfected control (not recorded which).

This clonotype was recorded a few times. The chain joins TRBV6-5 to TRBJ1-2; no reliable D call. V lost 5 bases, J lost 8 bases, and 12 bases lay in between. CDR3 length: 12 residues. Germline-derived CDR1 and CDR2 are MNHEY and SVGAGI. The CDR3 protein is CASSPRVGGYTF. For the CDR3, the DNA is TGTGCCAGCAGTCCCCGGGTGGGGGGCTACACCTTC.

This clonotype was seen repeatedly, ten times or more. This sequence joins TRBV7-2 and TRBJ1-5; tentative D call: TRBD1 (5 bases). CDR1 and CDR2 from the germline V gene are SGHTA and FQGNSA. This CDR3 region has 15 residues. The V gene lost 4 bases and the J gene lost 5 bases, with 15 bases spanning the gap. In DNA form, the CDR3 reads TGTGCCAGCAGCTCGGATGGGGCAGGGTATCAGCCCCAGCATTTT. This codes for CASSSDGAGYQPQHF.

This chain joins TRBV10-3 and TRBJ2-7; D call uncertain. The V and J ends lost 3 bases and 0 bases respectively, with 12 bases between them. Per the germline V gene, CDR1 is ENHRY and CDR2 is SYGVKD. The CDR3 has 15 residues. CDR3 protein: CAISDAADRSYEQYF. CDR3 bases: TGTGCCATCAGTGACGCGGCCGACCGCTCCTACGAGCAGTACTTC.

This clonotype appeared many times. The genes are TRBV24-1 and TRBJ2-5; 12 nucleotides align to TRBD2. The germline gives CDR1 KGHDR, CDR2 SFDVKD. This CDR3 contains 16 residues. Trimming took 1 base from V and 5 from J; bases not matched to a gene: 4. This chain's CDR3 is CATSDLLAGGGETQYF. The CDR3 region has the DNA TGTGCCACCAGTGATTTACTAGCGGGAGGCGGTGAGACCCAGTACTTC.

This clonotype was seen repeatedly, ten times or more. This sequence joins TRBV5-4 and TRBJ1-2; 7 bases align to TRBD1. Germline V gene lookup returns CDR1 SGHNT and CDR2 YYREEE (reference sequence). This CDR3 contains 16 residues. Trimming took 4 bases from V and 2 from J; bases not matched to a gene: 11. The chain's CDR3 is CASSPVGGTVNYGYTF. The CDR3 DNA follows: TGTGCCAGCAGCCCCGTAGGCGGGACAGTAAACTATGGCTACACCTTC.

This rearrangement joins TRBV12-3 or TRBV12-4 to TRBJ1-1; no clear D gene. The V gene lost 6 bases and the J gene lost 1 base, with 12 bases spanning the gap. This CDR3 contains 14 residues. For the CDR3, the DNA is TGTGCCAGCAGCACCCAGGCTCGGAACACTGAAGCTTTCTTT. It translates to CASSTQARNTEAFF.

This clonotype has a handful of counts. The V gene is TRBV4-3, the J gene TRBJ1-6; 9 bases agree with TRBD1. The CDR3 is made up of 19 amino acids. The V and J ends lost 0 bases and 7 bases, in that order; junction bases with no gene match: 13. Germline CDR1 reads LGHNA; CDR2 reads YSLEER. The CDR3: CASSQDLGGQGNSNSPLHF. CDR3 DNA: TGCGCCAGCAGCCAAGATCTTGGAGGACAGGGGAATTCGAATTCACCCCTCCACTTT.

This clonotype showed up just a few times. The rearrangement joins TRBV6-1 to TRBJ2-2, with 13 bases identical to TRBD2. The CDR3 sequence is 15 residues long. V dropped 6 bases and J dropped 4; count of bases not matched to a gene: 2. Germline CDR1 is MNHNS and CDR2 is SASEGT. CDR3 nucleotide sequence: TGTGCCAGCAGACTAGCGGGAGGGGGCACCGGGGAGCTGTTTTTT. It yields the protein CASRLAGGGTGELFF.

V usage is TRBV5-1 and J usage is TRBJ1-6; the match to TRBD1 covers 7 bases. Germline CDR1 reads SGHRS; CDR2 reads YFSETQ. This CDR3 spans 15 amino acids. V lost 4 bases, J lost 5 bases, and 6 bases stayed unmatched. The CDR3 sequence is CASSSSTGDNSPLHF. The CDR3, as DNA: TGCGCCAGCAGCAGCTCTACAGGGGATAATTCACCCCTCCACTTT.

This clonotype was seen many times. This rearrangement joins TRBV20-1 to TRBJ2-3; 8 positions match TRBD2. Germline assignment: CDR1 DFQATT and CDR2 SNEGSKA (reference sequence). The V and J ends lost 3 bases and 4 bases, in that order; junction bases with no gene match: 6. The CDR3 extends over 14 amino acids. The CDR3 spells CSARPAGAPDTQYF. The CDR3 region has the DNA TGCAGTGCTAGGCCAGCGGGAGCCCCAGATACGCAGTATTTT.

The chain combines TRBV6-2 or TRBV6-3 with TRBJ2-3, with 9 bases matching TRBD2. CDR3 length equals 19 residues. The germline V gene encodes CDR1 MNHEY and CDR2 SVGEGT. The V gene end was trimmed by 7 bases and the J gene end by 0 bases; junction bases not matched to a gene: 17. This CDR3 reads CASTPEREDLYASTDTQYF. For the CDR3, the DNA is TGTGCCAGCACTCCGGAGCGGGAGGATCTATATGCTAGCACAGATACGCAGTATTTT.

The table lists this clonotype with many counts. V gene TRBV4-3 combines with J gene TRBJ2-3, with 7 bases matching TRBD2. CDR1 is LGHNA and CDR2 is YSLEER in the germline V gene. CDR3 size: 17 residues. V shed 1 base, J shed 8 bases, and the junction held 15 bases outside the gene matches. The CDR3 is CASSQGWGAGVGATQYF. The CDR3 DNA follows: TGCGCCAGCAGCCAAGGCTGGGGCGCGGGAGTAGGCGCTACGCAGTATTTT.

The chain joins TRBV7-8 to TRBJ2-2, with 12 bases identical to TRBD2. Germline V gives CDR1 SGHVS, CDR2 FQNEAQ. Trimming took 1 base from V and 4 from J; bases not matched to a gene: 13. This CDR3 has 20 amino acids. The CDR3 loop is CASSLGTSGVLSRSTGELFF. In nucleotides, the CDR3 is TGTGCCAGCAGCTTAGGGACTAGCGGGGTACTTAGTCGTAGCACCGGGGAGCTGTTTTTT.

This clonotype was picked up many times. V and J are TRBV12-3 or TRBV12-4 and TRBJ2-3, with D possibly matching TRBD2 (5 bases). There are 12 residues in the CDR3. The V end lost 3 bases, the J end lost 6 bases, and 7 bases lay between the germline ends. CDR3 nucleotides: TGTGCCAGCAGTTTCGGGGAGGATACGCAGTATTTT. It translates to CASSFGEDTQYF.

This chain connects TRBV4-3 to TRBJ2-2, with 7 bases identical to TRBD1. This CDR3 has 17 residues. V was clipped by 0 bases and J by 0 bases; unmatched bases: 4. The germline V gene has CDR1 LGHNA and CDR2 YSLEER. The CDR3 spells CASSQDRQGANTGELFF. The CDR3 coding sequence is TGCGCCAGCAGCCAAGATAGGCAGGGGGCGAACACCGGGGAGCTGTTTTTT.

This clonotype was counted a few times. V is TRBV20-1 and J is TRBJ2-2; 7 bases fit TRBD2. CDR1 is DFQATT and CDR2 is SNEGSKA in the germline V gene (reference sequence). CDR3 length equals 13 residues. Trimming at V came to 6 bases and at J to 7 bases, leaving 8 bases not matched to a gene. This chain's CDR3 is CSAAGGFGGELFF. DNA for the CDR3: TGCAGTGCGGCCGGGGGGTTCGGCGGGGAGCTGTTTTTT.

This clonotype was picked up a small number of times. CDR3 protein: CASSFAGTLGHEQYF. CDR3 sequence (DNA): TGTGCCAGCAGCTTCGCCGGGACATTGGGCCACGAGCAGTACTTC. The chain employs TRBV7-8 and TRBJ2-7, with D perhaps matching TRBD1 (6 bases). Germline loops: CDR1 SGHVS, CDR2 FQNEAQ. Trimming cost V 3 bases and J 5 bases, with 17 bases left between them. CDR3 size: 15 residues.

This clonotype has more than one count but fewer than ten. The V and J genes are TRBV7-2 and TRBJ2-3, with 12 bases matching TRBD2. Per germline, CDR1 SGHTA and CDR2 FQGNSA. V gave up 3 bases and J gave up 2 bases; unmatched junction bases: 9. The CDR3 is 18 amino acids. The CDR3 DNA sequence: TGTGCCAGCAGCTTTGGACTAGCGGGGTACATAGCCACAGATACGCAGTATTTT. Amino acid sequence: CASSFGLAGYIATDTQYF.

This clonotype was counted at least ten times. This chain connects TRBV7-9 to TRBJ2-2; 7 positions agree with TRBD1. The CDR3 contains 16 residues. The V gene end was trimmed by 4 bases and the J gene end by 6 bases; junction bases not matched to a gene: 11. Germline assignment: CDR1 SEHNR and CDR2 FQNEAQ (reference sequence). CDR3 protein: CASSWTGGSEAGELFF. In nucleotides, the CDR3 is TGTGCCAGCAGCTGGACAGGTGGCAGCGAAGCCGGGGAGCTGTTTTTT. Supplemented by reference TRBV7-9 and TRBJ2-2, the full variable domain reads DTGVSQNPRHKITKRGQNVTFRCDPISEHNRLYWYRQTLGQGPEFLTYFQNEAQLEKSRLLSDRFSAERPKGSFSTLEIQRTEQGDSAMYLCASSWTGGSEAGELFFGEGSRLTVL.

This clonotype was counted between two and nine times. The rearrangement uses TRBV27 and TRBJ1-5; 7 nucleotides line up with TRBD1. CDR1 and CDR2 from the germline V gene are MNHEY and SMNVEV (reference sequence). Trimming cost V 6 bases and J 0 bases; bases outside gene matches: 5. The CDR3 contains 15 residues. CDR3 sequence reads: CASRPGTVSNQPQHF. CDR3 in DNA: TGTGCCAGCAGACCCGGGACAGTTAGCAATCAGCCCCAGCATTTT.

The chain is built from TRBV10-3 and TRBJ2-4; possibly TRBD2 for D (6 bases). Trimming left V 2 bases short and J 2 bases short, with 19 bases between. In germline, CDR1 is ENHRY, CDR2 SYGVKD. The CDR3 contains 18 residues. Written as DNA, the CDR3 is TGTGCCATCAGTGAGCGTTGGGATTTCCTAGCGTCCAAAAACATTCAGTACTTC. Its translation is CAISERWDFLASKNIQYF.

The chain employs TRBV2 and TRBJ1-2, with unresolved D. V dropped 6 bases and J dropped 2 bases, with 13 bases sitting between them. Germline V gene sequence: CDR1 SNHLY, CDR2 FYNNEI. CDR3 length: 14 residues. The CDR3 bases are TGTGCCAGCAGGGGCGCAGCCGACAACTATGGCTACACCTTC. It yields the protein CASRGAADNYGYTF.

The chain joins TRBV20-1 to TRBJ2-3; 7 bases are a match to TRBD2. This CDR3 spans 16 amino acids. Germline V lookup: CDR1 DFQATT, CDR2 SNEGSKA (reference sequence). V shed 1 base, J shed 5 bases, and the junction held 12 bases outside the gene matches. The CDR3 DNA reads TGCAGTGCTAGAGGGGCCTATGCGGGAGAGGAAGATACGCAGTATTTT. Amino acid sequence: CSARGAYAGEEDTQYF.

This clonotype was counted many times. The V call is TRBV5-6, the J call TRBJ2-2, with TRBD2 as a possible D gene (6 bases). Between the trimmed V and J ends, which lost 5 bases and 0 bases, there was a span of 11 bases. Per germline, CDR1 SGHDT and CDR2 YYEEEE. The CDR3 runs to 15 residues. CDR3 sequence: CASRVAVSNTGELFF. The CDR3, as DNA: TGTGCCAGCAGAGTAGCGGTCTCGAACACCGGGGAGCTGTTTTTT.

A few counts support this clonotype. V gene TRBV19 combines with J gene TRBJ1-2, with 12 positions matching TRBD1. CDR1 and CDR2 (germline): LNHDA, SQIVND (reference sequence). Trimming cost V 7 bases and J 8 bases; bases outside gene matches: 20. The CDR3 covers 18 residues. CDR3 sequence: CASTPQARTGTGGSGYTF. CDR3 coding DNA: TGTGCCAGTACACCCCAAGCGCGAACCGGGACAGGGGGCTCCGGCTACACCTTC.

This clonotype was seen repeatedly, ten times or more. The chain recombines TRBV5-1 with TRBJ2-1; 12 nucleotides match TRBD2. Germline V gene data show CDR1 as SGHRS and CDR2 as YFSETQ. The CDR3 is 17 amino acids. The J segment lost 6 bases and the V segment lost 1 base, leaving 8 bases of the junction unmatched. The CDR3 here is CASSLTAPTSGSNEQFF. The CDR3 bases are TGCGCCAGCAGCTTGACCGCCCCGACTAGCGGGAGCAATGAGCAGTTCTTC.

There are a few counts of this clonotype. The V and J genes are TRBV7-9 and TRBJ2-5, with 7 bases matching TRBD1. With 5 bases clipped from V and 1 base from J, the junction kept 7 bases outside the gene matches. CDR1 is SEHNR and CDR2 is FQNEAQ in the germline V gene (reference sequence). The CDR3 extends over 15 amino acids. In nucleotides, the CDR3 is TGTGCCAGCAGCGACGGACAGGTGACCCAAGAGACCCAGTACTTC. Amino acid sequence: CASSDGQVTQETQYF.